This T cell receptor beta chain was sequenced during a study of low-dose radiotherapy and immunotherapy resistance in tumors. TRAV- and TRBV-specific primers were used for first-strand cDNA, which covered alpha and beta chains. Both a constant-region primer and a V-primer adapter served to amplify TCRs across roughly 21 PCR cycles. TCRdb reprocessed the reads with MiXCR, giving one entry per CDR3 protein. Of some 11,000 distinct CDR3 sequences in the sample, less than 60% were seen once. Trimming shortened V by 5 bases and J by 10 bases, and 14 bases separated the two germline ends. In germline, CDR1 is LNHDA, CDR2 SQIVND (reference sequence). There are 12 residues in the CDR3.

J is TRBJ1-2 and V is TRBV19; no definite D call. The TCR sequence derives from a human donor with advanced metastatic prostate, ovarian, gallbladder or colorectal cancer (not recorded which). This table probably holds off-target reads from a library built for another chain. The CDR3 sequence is CASSLSAVDYTF. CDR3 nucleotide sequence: TGTGCCAGTAGTCTGAGTGCCGTGGACTACACCTTC.